This paragraph reports one T cell receptor beta chain. Profiled with immunoSEQ multiplex PCR; TCRdb holds only in-frame clones, not every one. The sample includes about 160,000 clones, approximately 82% of them seen just once. The record originates from a study of blood T cell repertoires in COVID-19. Study information: Spain, Italy and the United States supplied samples that represented acute and convalescent COVID-19.

Trimming removed 6 bases from V and 9 bases from J, with 21 bases in between. The germline V gene encodes CDR1 MNHNS and CDR2 SASEGT. CDR3 length equals 16 residues. Sequences were obtained from peripheral blood. The receptor comes from a woman older than 75 with acute or convalescent COVID-19. V usage is TRBV6-1 and J usage is TRBJ1-6; a weak D match, TRBD1 (6 bases). CDR3 in amino acids: CASSEQGSDVSSPLHF. In DNA, the CDR3 is TGTGCCAGCAGCGAACAGGGTTCCGACGTTAGTTCACCCCTCCACTTT.